The next 32 T cell receptor beta chains were all read from a single sample in a study of blood T cell repertoires in COVID-19. The method was immunoSEQ multiplex PCR; TCRdb's version includes in-frame clones alone and lacks a portion of them. Of about 230,000 clones in the sample, around 88% were seen once. The sequencing input was peripheral blood. The source is a man older than 75 with acute or convalescent COVID-19.

This chain links TRBV21-1 with TRBJ2-7; the table's D gene call, TRBD2, was not cross checked with the DNA. TRBV21-1 is recorded as a pseudogene. The CDR3 contains 16 residues. The CDR3 region is CASSRGGTKSRSEQYF. DNA of the CDR3: TGTGCCAGCAGCAGAGGCGGGACTAAATCTCGGTCCGAGCAGTACTTC.

V gene TRBV6-2 or TRBV6-3 combines with J gene TRBJ1-2; D remains ambiguous. V dropped 6 bases and J dropped 1 base, with 6 bases sitting between them. Germline loops: CDR1 MNHEY, CDR2 SVGEGT. CDR3 length: 12 residues. Here the CDR3 DNA reads TGTGCCAGCAGCCTTCTTAACTATGGCTACACCTTC. Residues: CASSLLNYGYTF.

The rearrangement joins TRBV6-6 to TRBJ2-4, with D possibly being TRBD1 (6 bases). The V and J ends lost 5 bases and 2 bases respectively, with 22 bases between them. This CDR3 has 18 amino acids. Germline assignment: CDR1 MNHNY and CDR2 SVGAGI (reference sequence). CDR3 nucleotides: TGTGCCAGCAGTCCCGCTCCGAGGCAGGGGATCACCAAAAACATTCAGTACTTC. Protein sequence: CASSPAPRQGITKNIQYF.

The chain has TRBV30 and TRBJ2-7; TRBD1 or TRBD2 may be the D gene (5 bases each). Deletions cut 5 bases from V and 1 base from J, with 12 bases between. The CDR3 is 13 residues long. The germline CDR1 and CDR2 sequences are GTSNPN and SVGIG (reference sequence). The CDR3 sequence: CAWGGDLSYEQYF. The DNA of the CDR3 is TGTGCCTGGGGGGGAGACTTATCCTACGAGCAGTACTTC.

The rearrangement uses TRBV18 and TRBJ1-5, with 7 bases fitting TRBD1. The CDR3 is made up of 13 amino acids. The V segment lost 6 bases and the J segment 7 bases; nucleotides outside the gene matches: 6. Germline CDR1 reads KGHSH; CDR2 reads LQKENI. CDR3 DNA sequence: TGTGCCAGCTCTACAGGGGCGGGGCAGCCCCAGCATTTT. Translating gives CASSTGAGQPQHF.

The table lists this clone with a few counts. V is TRBV7-9 and J is TRBJ2-7; 8 bases line up with TRBD2. V lost 1 base to trimming and J lost 0 bases; unmatched junction nucleotides: 5. This CDR3 is 16 amino acids long. CDR1 SEHNR and CDR2 FQNEAQ come from the germline V gene (reference sequence). For the CDR3, the DNA is TGTGCCAGCAGCTTAGTCGGCGGGGGGCTCTCCTACGAGCAGTACTTC. The encoded protein is CASSLVGGGLSYEQYF.

The sample holds one count of this clone. The rearrangement uses TRBV5-1 and TRBJ2-7, with a weak D call TRBD1 (6 bases). Germline values: CDR1 SGHRS, CDR2 YFSETQ. V lost 4 bases to trimming and J lost 2 bases, with 22 bases between them. This CDR3 comprises 17 residues. In DNA, the CDR3 is TGCGCCAGCAGCCCGGGCCTACTCTTGGGGGCCACCTACGAGCAGTACTTC. Translated: CASSPGLLLGATYEQYF.

The CDR3 DNA sequence: TGTGCCAGTAGCGCCGGGACAGTCGTAAATCAGCCCCAGCATTTT. Translation gives CASSAGTVVNQPQHF. This rearrangement joins TRBV19 to TRBJ1-5; 7 nucleotides line up with TRBD1. Germline V gene lookup returns CDR1 LNHDA and CDR2 SQIVND (reference sequence). Trimming took 6 bases from V and 4 from J; bases not matched to a gene: 9. This CDR3 spans 15 amino acids. Combining the CDR3 with reference TRBV19 and TRBJ1-5 gives the whole variable domain DGGITQSPKYLFRKEGQNVTLSCEQNLNHDAMYWYRQDPGQGLRLIYYSQIVNDFQKGDIAEGYSVSREKKESFPLTVTSAQKNPTAFYLCASSAGTVVNQPQHFGDGTRLSIL.

This chain connects TRBV5-6 to TRBJ1-2; perhaps TRBD1 as D (5 bases). V shed 1 base and J shed 3 bases, with 7 bases lying between them. The CDR3 is 13 residues long. Per the germline V gene, CDR1 is SGHDT and CDR2 is YYEEEE. CDR3 in amino acids: CASSLPGDYGYTF. The DNA of the CDR3 is TGTGCCAGCAGCTTGCCGGGGGACTATGGCTACACCTTC.

This chain uses TRBV6-1 with TRBJ1-2; possibly TRBD1 for D (5 bases). The V gene's germline CDR1 is MNHNS and CDR2 SASEGT. Trimming left V 0 bases short and J 7 bases short, with 12 bases between. This CDR3 has 14 residues. In DNA form, the CDR3 reads TGTGCCAGCAGTGAAGCAGGGGCAGGCAGTGGCTACACCTTC. This codes for CASSEAGAGSGYTF.

The V call is TRBV28, the J call TRBJ2-4; 7 bases are a match to TRBD2. CDR1 and CDR2 from the germline V gene are MDHEN and SYDVKM. This CDR3 region has 13 residues. The V segment lost 5 bases and the J segment 10 bases; nucleotides outside the gene matches: 8. The chain's CDR3 is CASSLPGLTIQYF. The CDR3 bases are TGTGCCAGCAGTCTACCGGGACTAACAATTCAGTACTTC.

The J gene is TRBJ2-7, the V gene TRBV6-5, with a weak D call TRBD2 (6 bases). Germline-derived CDR1 and CDR2 are MNHEY and SVGAGI. The CDR3 contains 14 residues. V shed 8 bases and J shed 0 bases, with 14 bases lying between them. CDR3 DNA: TGTGCCAGCGAGGGCCGGGAGACCTCCTACGAGCAGTACTTC. Its protein product is CASEGRETSYEQYF.

The rearrangement links TRBV10-3 to TRBJ2-1; 8 nucleotides agree with TRBD2. CDR1 is ENHRY, CDR2 SYGVKD, per germline. The CDR3 sequence is 12 residues long. Trimming cost V 10 bases and J 6 bases; bases outside gene matches: 5. The CDR3 reads CATSGTSNEQFF. For the CDR3, the DNA is TGTGCCACCTCCGGGACTAGCAATGAGCAGTTCTTC.

This chain links TRBV9 with TRBJ1-1, with D hard to call. The V gene lost 0 bases and the J gene lost 1 base, with 10 bases spanning the gap. This CDR3 contains 15 residues. CDR1 and CDR2 (germline): SGDLS, YYNGEE. The CDR3 DNA follows: TGTGCCAGCAGCGTAGACGAACAAAGGAACACTGAAGCTTTCTTT. Protein sequence: CASSVDEQRNTEAFF.

In its sample, this clone was seen once. The gene calls are TRBV27 and TRBJ2-1, with D tentatively TRBD1 (7 bases). The V gene lost 6 bases and the J gene lost 0 bases, with 18 bases spanning the gap. Germline CDR1 and CDR2: MNHEY and SMNVEV (reference sequence). The CDR3 contains 17 residues. CDR3 sequence: CASRRAGQPSSYNEQFF. The CDR3 region has the DNA TGTGCCAGCAGACGCGCGGGACAGCCCAGCTCCTACAATGAGCAGTTCTTC.

This clone was counted a single time. V is TRBV6-5 and J is TRBJ1-2, with 9 bases that match TRBD1. This CDR3 is 15 amino acids long. CDR1 is MNHEY and CDR2 is SVGAGI in the germline V gene. The junction had 11 bases not matched to a gene; V was cut back by 8 bases and J by 4 bases. CDR3: CASLTGTGLGYGYTF. CDR3 in DNA: TGTGCCAGCCTTACCGGGACAGGGTTGGGCTATGGCTACACCTTC.

This clone was observed a single time. V usage is TRBV12-3 or TRBV12-4 and J usage is TRBJ1-2; possible D gene TRBD1, 5 bases. The CDR3 runs to 13 residues. Deletions cut 6 bases from V and 8 bases from J, with 16 bases between. The CDR3 bases are TGTGCCAGCAGCTCTATGGGGGGAGGAGGCTACACCTTC. Its protein is CASSSMGGGGYTF.

The V call is TRBV12-5, the J call TRBJ2-1; 11 bases fit TRBD1. V was clipped by 0 bases and J by 5 bases; unmatched bases: 12. Germline V CDR1 and CDR2: LGHNT, FRNRAP. The CDR3 contains 19 residues. The CDR3 is CASGLVRDRGIYQHNEQFF. CDR3 bases: TGTGCTAGTGGTTTGGTTAGGGACAGGGGGATTTATCAACACAATGAGCAGTTCTTC.

The chain couples TRBV5-1 to TRBJ2-1; 7 positions match TRBD1. The germline CDR1 and CDR2 sequences are SGHRS and YFSETQ. This CDR3 region has 16 residues. The V segment lost 4 bases and the J segment 7 bases; nucleotides outside the gene matches: 14. CDR3 sequence reads: CASSDSRGLEGNEQFF. The CDR3 DNA sequence: TGCGCCAGCAGCGACAGTAGGGGGCTCGAGGGGAATGAGCAGTTCTTC.

This sequence joins TRBV13 and TRBJ2-1; weak D call: TRBD1 (6 bases). The V end was cut by 5 bases, the J end by 6 bases, with 29 bases between. Germline-derived CDR1 and CDR2 are PRHDT and FYEKMQ (reference sequence). This CDR3 has 19 amino acids. The CDR3 here is CASSPQQGRFMSLINEQFF. The CDR3 DNA follows: TGTGCCAGCAGCCCCCAACAGGGCAGGTTCATGTCATTAATCAATGAGCAGTTCTTC.

The chain is built from TRBV28 and TRBJ2-5; the D gene is possibly TRBD2 (7 bases). Per germline, CDR1 MDHEN and CDR2 SYDVKM. V lost 7 bases to trimming and J lost 1 base, with 16 bases between them. This CDR3 has 15 residues. CDR3 sequence (DNA): TGTGCCAGCAACTCGGGTGGGGGGGCCCAAGAGACCCAGTACTTC. This encodes CASNSGGGAQETQYF.

Concerning this clone itself: Additional DNA sequences in this sample encode the identical CDR3. The chain couples TRBV5-1 to TRBJ2-7, with TRBD1 as a possible D gene (6 bases). V was trimmed by 3 bases and J by 1 base, leaving 11 bases between them. Germline V gene sequence: CDR1 SGHRS, CDR2 YFSETQ. This CDR3 has 14 amino acids. The chain's CDR3 is CASSWGQGSYEQYF. CDR3 sequence (DNA): TGCGCCAGCAGCTGGGGACAAGGGTCCTACGAGCAGTACTTC. Full variable domain (outside the CDR3, taken from reference TRBV5-1 and TRBJ2-7): KAGVTQTPRYLIKTRGQQVTLSCSPISGHRSVSWYQQTPGQGLQFLFEYFSETQRNKGNFPGRFSGRQFSNSRSEMNVSTLELGDSALYLCASSWGQGSYEQYFGPGTRLTVT.

V gene TRBV29-1 combines with J gene TRBJ1-1; D gene uncertain. V was clipped by 4 bases and J by 4 bases, with 7 bases between them. The CDR3 has 11 residues. Germline V gives CDR1 SQVTM, CDR2 ANQGSEA. CDR3 nucleotides: TGCAGCGTTGGGGCTCTCACTGAAGCTTTCTTT. Its translation: CSVGALTEAFF.

CDR3 loop: CAWTGQGPYEQYF. DNA for the CDR3: TGTGCCTGGACGGGACAGGGCCCCTACGAGCAGTACTTC. The chain recombines TRBV30 with TRBJ2-7; 9 bases agree with TRBD1. This CDR3 contains 13 residues. V shed 4 bases, J shed 2 bases, and the junction held 3 bases outside the gene matches. Per the germline V gene, CDR1 is GTSNPN and CDR2 is SVGIG (reference sequence). Looking up the rest from reference TRBV30 and TRBJ2-7 gives the full variable domain: SQTIHQWPATLVQPVGSPLSLECTVEGTSNPNLYWYRQAAGRGLQLLFYSVGIGQISSEVPQNLSASRPQDRQFILSSKKLLLSDSGFYLCAWTGQGPYEQYFGPGTRLTVT.

This clone was recorded once. The CDR3 DNA is TGTGCCAGCAGCTCTACAGGACACGATTATGGCTACACCTTC. Translation: CASSSTGHDYGYTF. J is TRBJ1-2 and V is TRBV7-8, with D perhaps TRBD1 (5 bases). The V gene lost 4 bases and the J gene lost 5 bases, with 14 bases spanning the gap. This CDR3 spans 14 amino acids. From germline, CDR1 is SGHVS and CDR2 FQNEAQ.

V usage is TRBV12-3 or TRBV12-4 and J usage is TRBJ1-2; D unclear. Trimming pared 3 bases from V and 0 bases from J, leaving 5 bases between. The CDR3 runs 13 residues. CDR3 DNA: TGTGCCAGCAGTTTGGGAGCTAACTATGGCTACACCTTC. Its translation is CASSLGANYGYTF.

V usage is TRBV3-1 (or the pseudogene TRBV3-2) and J usage is TRBJ2-1; 7 bases map to TRBD2. CDR1 is LGHDT and CDR2 is YNNKEL in the germline V gene (reference sequence). The CDR3 covers 13 residues. V trimming: 6 bases; J trimming: 5 bases; junction bases outside the gene matches: 4. In DNA form, the CDR3 reads TGTGCCAGCAGGCCAGCGGGGAACAATGAGCAGTTCTTC. Its translation is CASRPAGNNEQFF.

The rearrangement uses TRBV7-3 and TRBJ2-3; D might be TRBD2 (6 bases). Deletions cut 0 bases from V and 1 base from J, with 11 bases between. This CDR3 has 16 amino acids. Germline CDR1 SGHTA, CDR2 FQGTGA. CDR3 region: CASSLTGIAGTDTQYF. The CDR3 DNA sequence: TGTGCCAGCAGCTTAACTGGAATAGCGGGCACAGATACGCAGTATTTT.

This clone showed up just once. V usage is TRBV7-3 and J usage is TRBJ2-2; 7 bases fit TRBD2. Trimming cost V 4 bases and J 2 bases; bases outside gene matches: 7. The germline V gene encodes CDR1 SGHTA and CDR2 FQGTGA. The CDR3 loop spans 16 amino acids. The CDR3 protein is CASSSSPGLNTGELFF. Here the CDR3 DNA reads TGTGCCAGCAGCTCATCACCGGGACTAAACACCGGGGAGCTGTTTTTT.

The gene calls are TRBV10-3 and TRBJ1-1; D gene unclear. Trimming took off 3 bases at V and 0 bases at J, with 11 bases between the two ends. From germline, CDR1 is ENHRY and CDR2 SYGVKD. The CDR3 runs to 15 residues. The CDR3 nucleotides read TGTGCCATCAGTGACTTACTTAGTATGAACACTGAAGCTTTCTTT. Translation: CAISDLLSMNTEAFF.

The chain joins TRBV19 to TRBJ2-1; 7 positions match TRBD2. This CDR3 spans 18 amino acids. Germline CDR1 LNHDA, CDR2 SQIVND (reference sequence). V lost 3 bases and J lost 3; bases outside the gene matches: 14. The CDR3 is CASSIPPSTSWGYNEQFF. As DNA, the CDR3 is TGTGCCAGTAGTATCCCTCCTTCGACTAGCTGGGGCTACAATGAGCAGTTCTTC.

The rearrangement uses TRBV5-1 and TRBJ2-2; D gene ambiguous. Germline V gene lookup returns CDR1 SGHRS and CDR2 YFSETQ. CDR3 length equals 14 residues. The V end lost 0 bases, the J end lost 5 bases, and 8 bases lay between the germline ends. CDR3 protein: CASSLASQTGELFF. The DNA of the CDR3 is TGCGCCAGCAGCTTGGCTTCACAGACCGGGGAGCTGTTTTTT.